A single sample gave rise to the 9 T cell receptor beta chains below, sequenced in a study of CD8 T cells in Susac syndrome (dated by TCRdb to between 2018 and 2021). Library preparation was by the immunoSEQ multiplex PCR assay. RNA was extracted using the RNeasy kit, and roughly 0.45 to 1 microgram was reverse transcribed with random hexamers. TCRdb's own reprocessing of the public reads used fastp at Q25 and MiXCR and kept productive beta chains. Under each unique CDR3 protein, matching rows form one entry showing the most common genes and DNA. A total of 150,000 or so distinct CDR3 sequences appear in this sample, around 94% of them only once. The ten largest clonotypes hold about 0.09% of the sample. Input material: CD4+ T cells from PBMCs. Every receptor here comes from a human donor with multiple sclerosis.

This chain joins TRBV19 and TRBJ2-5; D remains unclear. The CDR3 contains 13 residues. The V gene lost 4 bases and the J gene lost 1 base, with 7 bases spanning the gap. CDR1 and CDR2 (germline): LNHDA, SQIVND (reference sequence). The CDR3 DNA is TGTGCCAGTAGTACCAGACCCCAAGAGACCCAGTACTTC. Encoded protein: CASSTRPQETQYF.

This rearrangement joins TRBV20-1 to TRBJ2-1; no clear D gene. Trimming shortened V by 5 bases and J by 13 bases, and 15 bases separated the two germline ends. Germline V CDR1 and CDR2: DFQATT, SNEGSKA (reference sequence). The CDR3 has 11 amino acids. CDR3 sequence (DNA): TGCAGTGCTTTAACCAGTGGGTCACAGTTCTTC. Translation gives CSALTSGSQFF.

The DNA of the CDR3 is TGTGCCAGCAGTCTTACTAGCGGGAGTCTCGGGGAGCTGTTTTTT. It specifies CASSLTSGSLGELFF. The rearrangement uses TRBV9 and TRBJ2-2; 11 positions agree with TRBD2. The CDR3 spans 15 residues. V was pared by 5 bases and J by 7 bases, with 7 bases of the junction left unmatched. Germline loops: CDR1 SGDLS, CDR2 YYNGEE.

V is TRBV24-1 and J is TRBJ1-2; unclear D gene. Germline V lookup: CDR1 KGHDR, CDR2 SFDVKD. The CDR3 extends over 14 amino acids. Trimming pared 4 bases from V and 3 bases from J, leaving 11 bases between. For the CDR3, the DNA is TGTGCCACCAGTGACGAAAAACGGGACTATGGCTACACCTTC. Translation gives CATSDEKRDYGYTF.

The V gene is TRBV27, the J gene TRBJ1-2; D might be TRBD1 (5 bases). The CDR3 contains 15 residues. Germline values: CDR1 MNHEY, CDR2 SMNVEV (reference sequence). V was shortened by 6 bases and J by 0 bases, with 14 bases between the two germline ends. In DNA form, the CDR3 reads TGTGCCAGCAGGAGGGGCGGGTTAGCTAACTATGGCTACACCTTC. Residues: CASRRGGLANYGYTF.

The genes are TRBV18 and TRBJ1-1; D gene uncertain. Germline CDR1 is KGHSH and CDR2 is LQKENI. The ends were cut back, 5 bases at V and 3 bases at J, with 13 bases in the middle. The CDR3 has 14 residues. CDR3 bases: TGTGCCAGCTCAGGGCGTGTGGTCGACACTGAAGCTTTCTTT. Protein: CASSGRVVDTEAFF.

The CDR3 DNA reads as TGTGCCAGTAGTATAGGAGCGGGAGCGGGAAATGAGCAGTTCTTC. As protein: CASSIGAGAGNEQFF. This chain joins TRBV19 and TRBJ2-1, with 8 bases identical to TRBD2. The CDR3 runs to 15 residues. Per the germline V gene, CDR1 is LNHDA and CDR2 is SQIVND (reference sequence). Trimming removed 1 base from V and 7 bases from J; junction bases left unmatched: 6.

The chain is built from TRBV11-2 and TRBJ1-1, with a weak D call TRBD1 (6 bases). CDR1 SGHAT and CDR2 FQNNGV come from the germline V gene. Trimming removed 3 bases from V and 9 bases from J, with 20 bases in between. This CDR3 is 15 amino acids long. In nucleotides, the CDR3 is TGTGCCAGCAGCTTCTCCCTTACTACGACAGGTAAAGCTTTCTTT. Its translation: CASSFSLTTTGKAFF.

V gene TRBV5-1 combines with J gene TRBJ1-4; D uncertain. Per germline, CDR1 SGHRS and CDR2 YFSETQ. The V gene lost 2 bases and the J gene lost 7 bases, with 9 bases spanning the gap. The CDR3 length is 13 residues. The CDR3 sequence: CASSFQESEKLFF. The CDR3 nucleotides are TGCGCCAGCAGCTTCCAGGAATCTGAAAAACTGTTTTTT.